This T cell receptor beta chain comes out of a study of lymphopenia after photon versus proton radiotherapy. By sample share, this clone is medium-sized. Clones were sequenced by immunoSEQ multiplex PCR, and TCRdb holds only the in-frame ones, with some missing. The sample has roughly 23,000 clones, about nine tenths seen once. CDR1 and CDR2 (germline): LNHDA, SQIVND (reference sequence). The V end lost 6 bases, the J end lost 3 bases, and 14 bases lay between the germline ends. This CDR3 has 15 amino acids. The source was peripheral blood, collected from a patient treated with proton-based radiotherapy. This TCR came from a woman in her 70s with pancreatic cancer. Some clones in this sample may be carry-over from other donors' samples. The J gene is TRBJ1-4, the V gene TRBV19; tentatively, D is TRBD1 (5 bases). CDR3 bases: TGTGCCAGTAGCGAGACCGGGACGTCTAATGAAAAACTGTTTTTT. It specifies CASSETGTSNEKLFF.